The 29 T cell receptor beta chains listed next were all sequenced from one sample in a study of blood T cell repertoires in COVID-19. Some clones are missing from TCRdb's copy, which holds only in-frame ones; the method was immunoSEQ multiplex PCR. In the table there are about 400,000 clones, about 90% of which are singletons. Sequenced material: PBMCs or T cells enriched from blood (not recorded which). The receptors stem from a woman aged 30 to 39 who had recovered from COVID-19.

The chain couples TRBV5-6 to TRBJ1-4; a weak D match, TRBD1 (6 bases). The germline CDR1 and CDR2 sequences are SGHDT and YYEEEE. V was trimmed by 4 bases and J by 7 bases, leaving 14 bases between them. This CDR3 is 14 amino acids long. CDR3 sequence: CASSTQGFREKLFF. CDR3 bases: TGTGCCAGCAGCACCCAGGGGTTTCGTGAAAAACTGTTTTTT.

The chain combines TRBV4-1 with TRBJ2-1; TRBD1 might be the D (6 bases). The ends were cut back, 5 bases at V and 2 bases at J, with 13 bases in the middle. Germline CDR1 reads MGHRA; CDR2 reads YSYEKL. The CDR3 consists of 15 residues. CDR3 protein: CASSDRDTAYNEQFF. In DNA, the CDR3 is TGCGCCAGCAGCGACCGGGACACAGCCTACAATGAGCAGTTCTTC.

The chain employs TRBV12-3 or TRBV12-4 and TRBJ2-5; D uncertain. Between the trimmed V and J ends, which lost 0 bases and 4 bases, there was a span of 6 bases. There are 13 residues in the CDR3. The CDR3 here is CASSLAPGETQYF. The CDR3 DNA is TGTGCCAGCAGTTTAGCGCCGGGAGAGACCCAGTACTTC.

CDR3 nucleotide sequence: TGTGCCAGTAACCGGGACAGGGAGTACGAGCAGTACTTC. It encodes CASNRDREYEQYF. The J gene is TRBJ2-7, the V gene TRBV6-5; 9 bases align to TRBD1. Trimming removed 9 bases from V and 4 bases from J; junction bases left unmatched: 7. The CDR3 runs to 13 residues. CDR1 is MNHEY, CDR2 SVGAGI, per germline.

This sequence joins TRBV2 and TRBJ1-2, with D hard to call. V was shortened by 6 bases and J by 2 bases, with 10 bases between the two germline ends. The germline V gene has CDR1 SNHLY and CDR2 FYNNEI. The CDR3 consists of 13 residues. As DNA, the CDR3 is TGTGCCAGCAGGGACCGGGAGAACTATGGCTACACCTTC. Translating gives CASRDRENYGYTF.

This clone was found once. CDR3 sequence: CASSVRPWDSEAFF. In DNA form, the CDR3 reads TGTGCCAGCAGCGTAAGGCCTTGGGACAGTGAAGCTTTCTTT. V and J are TRBV9 and TRBJ1-1; TRBD1 matches at 7 bases. The CDR3 contains 14 residues. V shed 1 base, J shed 7 bases, and the junction held 7 bases outside the gene matches. Germline V gene lookup returns CDR1 SGDLS and CDR2 YYNGEE.

This clone has only a few counts. The V gene is TRBV20-1, the J gene TRBJ2-5; weak D call: TRBD2 (6 bases). Germline lookup yields CDR1 DFQATT and CDR2 SNEGSKA (reference sequence). This CDR3 has 11 amino acids. V gave up 7 bases and J gave up 3 bases, with 9 bases separating them. The chain's CDR3 is CSVTGEETQYF. CDR3 DNA: TGCAGTGTGACGGGGGAAGAGACCCAGTACTTC.

The chain uses TRBV9 and TRBJ2-7; D unclear. Trimming removed 0 bases at V and 2 bases at J, with 9 bases between. The CDR3 loop spans 14 amino acids. CDR1 SGDLS and CDR2 YYNGEE come from the germline V gene. The CDR3 coding sequence is TGTGCCAGCAGCGTAGGGGCGAAAACCTACGAGCAGTACTTC. It specifies CASSVGAKTYEQYF.

This CDR3 reads CATSRDKNSKNIQYF. The CDR3 DNA reads TGTGCCACCAGCAGAGATAAGAACAGTAAAAACATTCAGTACTTC. The V gene is TRBV15, the J gene TRBJ2-4, with unresolved D. Germline assignment: CDR1 LNHNV and CDR2 YYDKDF (reference sequence). This CDR3 has 15 residues. V lost 0 bases and J 4 bases, leaving 10 bases between the germline ends.

V gene TRBV7-6 combines with J gene TRBJ2-7, with TRBD2 matching over 7 bases. Germline loops: CDR1 SGHVS, CDR2 FNYEAQ. This CDR3 is built from 15 residues. Losses at the gene ends were 0 bases for V and 3 bases for J; bases not matched to a gene: 5. The CDR3: CASSLAASGGYEQYF. In DNA, the CDR3 is TGTGCCAGCAGCTTAGCGGCTAGCGGCGGCTACGAGCAGTACTTC.

The rearrangement links TRBV6-1 to TRBJ2-5; the D gene is possibly TRBD1 (7 bases). In germline, CDR1 is MNHNS, CDR2 SASEGT. The V and J ends lost 2 bases and 6 bases respectively, with 10 bases between them. The CDR3 is made up of 13 amino acids. CDR3 DNA sequence: TGTGCCAGCAGTGAACCAGGGGGGAAGACCCAGTACTTC. Amino acid sequence: CASSEPGGKTQYF.

The chain is built from TRBV27 and TRBJ1-6, with TRBD1 identical over 8 bases. Per germline, CDR1 MNHEY and CDR2 SMNVEV (reference sequence). The ends lost 4 bases at V and 7 bases at J; junction bases unmatched: 6. The CDR3 is made up of 15 amino acids. The CDR3 DNA is TGTGCCAGCAGTTCAACAGGGGGTGGAAATTCACCCCTCCACTTT. This encodes CASSSTGGGNSPLHF.

DNA for the CDR3: TGTGCCAGCAGCCATATACCGGGACAGGGGAATGATGGCTACACCTTC. This codes for CASSHIPGQGNDGYTF. The gene calls are TRBV7-2 and TRBJ1-2; TRBD1 matches 10 bases. CDR3 length: 16 residues. Germline CDR1 SGHTA, CDR2 FQGNSA. J was trimmed by 6 bases and V by 5 bases; bases with no gene match: 12.

The chain links TRBV11-1 to TRBJ2-7, with D possibly matching TRBD1 (5 bases). The CDR3 loop spans 13 amino acids. V lost 4 bases, J lost 7 bases, and 14 bases lay in between. Per germline, CDR1 SGHAT and CDR2 FQDESV (reference sequence). The DNA of the CDR3 is TGTGCCAGCAGCTCCTACAGGAATTTGGAGCAGTACTTC. Translated, it gives CASSSYRNLEQYF.

The V and J genes are TRBV18 and TRBJ2-1, with a tentative D call TRBD2 (5 bases). Trimming removed 1 base at V and 9 bases at J, with 16 bases between. CDR1 KGHSH and CDR2 LQKENI come from the germline V gene. This CDR3 region has 15 residues. The CDR3 region has the DNA TGTGCCAGCTCACCACTCTCTAGCTGGGCAGGTGAGCAGTTCTTC. This gives the protein CASSPLSSWAGEQFF.

The rearrangement joins TRBV15 to TRBJ2-7, with D possibly being TRBD2 (6 bases). Germline-derived CDR1 and CDR2 are LNHNV and YYDKDF (reference sequence). Trimming took 3 bases from V and 4 from J, leaving 25 bases between them. CDR3 length equals 18 residues. In nucleotides, the CDR3 is TGTGCCACCAGCAGCGTCTTCACGCCCGGGAGAAGTTCGTACGAGCAGTACTTC. Protein sequence: CATSSVFTPGRSSYEQYF.

The table lists this clone with a count of one. The rearrangement links TRBV27 to TRBJ1-5; TRBD1 is a possible D gene (5 bases). Trimming took off 2 bases at V and 7 bases at J, with 18 bases between the two ends. The germline V gene has CDR1 MNHEY and CDR2 SMNVEV (reference sequence). The CDR3 extends over 16 amino acids. CDR3 sequence reads: CASSLTGGRLVQPQHF. Here the CDR3 DNA reads TGTGCCAGCAGTTTAACCGGGGGAAGACTTGTACAGCCCCAGCATTTT.

CDR3 nucleotide sequence: TGTGCCAGCAGCCTCGGGGGATTTGGGCCCTACGAGCAGTACTTC. It is translated as CASSLGGFGPYEQYF. This chain connects TRBV3-1 (or the pseudogene TRBV3-2) to TRBJ2-7; perhaps TRBD2 as D (6 bases). V was pared by 4 bases and J by 2 bases, with 15 bases between. The CDR3 totals 15 residues. Germline-derived CDR1 and CDR2 are LGHDT and YNNKEL (reference sequence).

This chain uses TRBV11-2 with TRBJ2-1; 9 nucleotides align to TRBD2. Trimming removed 5 bases from V and 0 bases from J; junction bases left unmatched: 11. Germline assignment: CDR1 SGHAT and CDR2 FQNNGV. The CDR3 spans 18 residues. The CDR3 coding sequence is TGTGCCAGCAGCAGACGGGTTTGGCGGGGGGGCTCCTACAATGAGCAGTTCTTC. Translated: CASSRRVWRGGSYNEQFF. The complete variable domain, with remaining parts taken from reference TRBV11-2 and TRBJ2-1, reads EAGVAQSPRYKIIEKRQSVAFWCNPISGHATLYWYQQILGQGPKLLIQFQNNGVVDDSQLPKDRFSAERLKGVDSTLKIQPAKLEDSAVYLCASSRRVWRGGSYNEQFFGPGTRLTVL.

The chain carries TRBV11-2 and TRBJ2-1, with TRBD2 identical over 7 bases. V gave up 1 base and J gave up 10 bases; unmatched junction bases: 19. Germline CDR1 and CDR2: SGHAT and FQNNGV. The CDR3 loop spans 18 amino acids. Here the CDR3 DNA reads TGTGCCAGCAGCTTAGGGTTTACGGGCGCCAGCTCGGGAGGAGAGCAGTTCTTC. Its protein is CASSLGFTGASSGGEQFF.

The chain couples TRBV19 to TRBJ2-2; D might be TRBD2 (6 bases). Germline V CDR1 and CDR2: LNHDA, SQIVND (reference sequence). The ends were cut back, 9 bases at V and 5 bases at J, with 22 bases in the middle. CDR3 length: 16 amino acids. The CDR3 sequence: CASNAEGLAFTGELFF. CDR3 nucleotide sequence: TGTGCCAGCAACGCGGAGGGGCTAGCCTTTACCGGGGAGCTGTTTTTT. Complete variable domain (other parts from reference TRBV19 and TRBJ2-2): DGGITQSPKYLFRKEGQNVTLSCEQNLNHDAMYWYRQDPGQGLRLIYYSQIVNDFQKGDIAEGYSVSREKKESFPLTVTSAQKNPTAFYLCASNAEGLAFTGELFFGEGSRLTVL.

This clone was picked up one time. This rearrangement joins TRBV7-7 to TRBJ2-2, with 10 bases lining up with TRBD1. V shed 6 bases, J shed 6 bases, and the junction held 7 bases outside the gene matches. This CDR3 contains 15 residues. Germline loops: CDR1 SSHAT, CDR2 FNYEAQ (reference sequence). The CDR3 DNA reads TGTGCCAGCAGAAGGGACAGGGGATCGTCCGGGGAGCTGTTTTTT. Translating gives CASRRDRGSSGELFF.

The genes are TRBV4-3 and TRBJ2-2, with D uncertain. V was trimmed by 0 bases and J by 7 bases, leaving 9 bases between them. Germline V lookup: CDR1 LGHNA, CDR2 YSLEER. The CDR3 has 14 residues. The CDR3 DNA follows: TGCGCCAGCAGCCAAGAGGCCCTCAACGGGGAGCTGTTTTTT. Residues: CASSQEALNGELFF.

The chain has TRBV15 and TRBJ1-2, with a tentative D call TRBD1 (5 bases). Trimming removed 0 bases at V and 6 bases at J, with 14 bases between. The germline CDR1 and CDR2 sequences are LNHNV and YYDKDF (reference sequence). The CDR3 has 15 residues. The CDR3 here is CATSRDPGGVDGYTF. In nucleotides, the CDR3 is TGTGCCACCAGCAGAGATCCTGGGGGGGTCGATGGCTACACCTTC.

The rearrangement joins TRBV24-1 to TRBJ1-2; 10 positions agree with TRBD1. The V segment lost 0 bases and the J segment 2 bases; nucleotides outside the gene matches: 2. The V gene's germline CDR1 is KGHDR and CDR2 SFDVKD. The CDR3 totals 16 residues. In DNA, the CDR3 is TGTGCCACCAGTGATTTGGGACAGGGGGGAAACTATGGCTACACCTTC. Its translation: CATSDLGQGGNYGYTF.

The V gene is TRBV7-2, the J gene TRBJ2-1, with no clear D. Germline values: CDR1 SGHTA, CDR2 FQGNSA. The CDR3 has 11 amino acids. The V end was cut by 5 bases, the J end by 10 bases, with 9 bases between. The CDR3 spells CASSLLEEQFF. The CDR3 DNA sequence: TGTGCCAGCAGCCTACTGGAGGAGCAGTTCTTC. The entire variable domain, with the rest obtained from reference TRBV7-2 and TRBJ2-1, is as follows: GAGVSQSPSNKVTEKGKDVELRCDPISGHTALYWYRQSLGQGLEFLIYFQGNSAPDKSGLPSDRFSAERTGGSVSTLTIQRTQQEDSAVYLCASSLLEEQFFGPGTRLTVL.

The rearrangement uses TRBV6-2 or TRBV6-3 and TRBJ2-2, with D perhaps matching TRBD2 (5 bases). Trimming took 3 bases from V and 4 from J, leaving 12 bases between them. CDR3 length equals 15 residues. Germline V gene data show CDR1 as MNHEY and CDR2 as SVGEGT. CDR3 DNA: TGTGCCAGCAGTTATCAGGACTCGTCCACCGGGGAGCTGTTTTTT. This translates into CASSYQDSSTGELFF.

The V call is TRBV27, the J call TRBJ2-7, with D possibly matching TRBD1 (6 bases). Germline CDR1 is MNHEY and CDR2 is SMNVEV (reference sequence). The length of the CDR3 is 15 residues. V lost 7 bases to trimming and J lost 0 bases, with 16 bases between them. CDR3: CASTKGGSGSYEQYF. CDR3 nucleotide sequence: TGTGCCAGCACTAAAGGGGGATCCGGCTCCTACGAGCAGTACTTC.

The chain carries TRBV6-5 and TRBJ1-1; 7 positions match TRBD1. The CDR3 spans 14 residues. Germline CDR1 reads MNHEY; CDR2 reads SVGAGI. J lost 3 bases, V lost 7 bases, and 8 bases had no gene match. The CDR3 sequence: CASTSGTDYTEAFF. The DNA for the CDR3 is TGTGCCAGCACCTCCGGGACAGACTACACTGAAGCTTTCTTT.